This TCR beta chain was identified during a study of blood T cell repertoires in COVID-19. About the study: The study drew acute and convalescent COVID-19 samples from the United States, Italy and Spain. In each case, the material was cDNA or gDNA derived from T cells, B-cell-depleted T cells, or PBMCs.

Under the authors' procedure: Amplification of reference gene primers was used by the study to estimate nucleated cell counts. Profiled with immunoSEQ multiplex PCR; TCRdb holds only in-frame clones, not every one. Clone size and the V and J calls come from that table; the DNA yielded D and trimming. The profile covers around 45,000 clones, with 75% to 95% appearing a single time and 6% to 6.5% taken by the ten largest. CDR3 length equals 13 residues. J gave up 5 bases and V 6 bases, and 4 bases lay outside the gene matches. The sample was peripheral blood. This clonotype originated in a man between 65 and 80 years old with active COVID-19. The V and J genes are TRBV12-3 or TRBV12-4 and TRBJ1-1; 9 bases map to TRBD1. CDR3 coding DNA: TGTGCCAGCAGAAGACAGGGGGGGACTGAAGCTTTCTTT. Amino acids: CASRRQGGTEAFF.